This T cell receptor beta chain was captured in a study of blood T cells in healthy people across ages. Study observations and caveats: With age, beta diversity per million T cells declined roughly linearly, significantly by approximately 41.

Of note for this clonotype: Its specificity is unknown.

A J-beta primer mix and a sample-barcoded 5' primer were used in a second PCR of about 7 to 12 cycles. Carrying 12 random nucleotides, a template-switch adaptor labeled each individual cDNA molecule. In TCRdb, the 5' RACE reads were re-called with MiXCR into one record per CDR3 protein. The sample includes 850,000 to 1,000,000 distinct CDR3 sequences, around 48% of them seen just once. The CDR3 extends over 15 amino acids. Trimming cost V 4 bases and J 2 bases, with 13 bases left between them. From germline, CDR1 is SNHLY and CDR2 FYNNEI. The chain is built from TRBV2 and TRBJ2-3; D is uncertain. The clonotype comes from a man aged 25 to 45 in good health. The sequencing input was blood. The CDR3 DNA is TGTGCCAGCAGTGGACTGCTTGATAACACAGATACGCAGTATTTT. It specifies CASSGLLDNTDTQYF. The whole variable domain, filled in from reference TRBV2 and TRBJ2-3, reads EPEVTQTPSHQVTQMGQEVILRCVPISNHLYFYWYRQILGQKVEFLVSFYNNEISEKSEIFDDQFSVERPDGSNFTLKIRSTKLEDSAMYFCASSGLLDNTDTQYFGPGTRLTVL.